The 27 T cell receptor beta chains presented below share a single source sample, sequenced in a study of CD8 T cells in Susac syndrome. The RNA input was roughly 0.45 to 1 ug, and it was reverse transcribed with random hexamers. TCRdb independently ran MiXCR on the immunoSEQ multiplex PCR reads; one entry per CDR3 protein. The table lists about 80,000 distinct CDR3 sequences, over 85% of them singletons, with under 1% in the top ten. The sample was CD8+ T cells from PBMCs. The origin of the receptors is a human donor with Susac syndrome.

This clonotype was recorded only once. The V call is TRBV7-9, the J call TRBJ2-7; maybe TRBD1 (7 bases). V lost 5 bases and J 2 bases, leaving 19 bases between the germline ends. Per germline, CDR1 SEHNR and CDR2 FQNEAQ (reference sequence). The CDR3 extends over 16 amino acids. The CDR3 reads CASSLPTQGTPYEQYF. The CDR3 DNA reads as TGTGCCAGCAGCCTCCCGACACAGGGGACTCCCTACGAGCAGTACTTC.

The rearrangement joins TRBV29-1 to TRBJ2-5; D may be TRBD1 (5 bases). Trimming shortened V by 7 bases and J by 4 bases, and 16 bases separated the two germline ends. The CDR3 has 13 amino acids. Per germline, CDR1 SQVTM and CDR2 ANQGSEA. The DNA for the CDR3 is TGCAGCGCCCTCGGTGGGGCTGGAGAGACCCAGTACTTC. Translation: CSALGGAGETQYF.

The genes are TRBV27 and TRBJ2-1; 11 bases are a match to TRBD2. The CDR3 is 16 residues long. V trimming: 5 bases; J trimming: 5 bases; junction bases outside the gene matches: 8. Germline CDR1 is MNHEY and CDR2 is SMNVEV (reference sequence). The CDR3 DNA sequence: TGTGCCAGCAGTCCCCCGGGACTAGCGGAAAACAATGAGCAGTTCTTC. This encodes CASSPPGLAENNEQFF.

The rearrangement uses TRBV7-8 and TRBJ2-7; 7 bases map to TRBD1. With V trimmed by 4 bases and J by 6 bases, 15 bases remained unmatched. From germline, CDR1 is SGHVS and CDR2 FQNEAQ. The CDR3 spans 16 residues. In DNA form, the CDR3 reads TGTGCCAGCAGCTCCCGAGCGACAGGGATGGAGGCCGAGCAGTACTTC. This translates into CASSSRATGMEAEQYF.

The CDR3 nucleotides are TGTGCCAGCAGTTATTGGGACAGCATCCAAGAGACCCAGTACTTC. It specifies CASSYWDSIQETQYF. The chain combines TRBV6-2 or TRBV6-3 with TRBJ2-5; 7 bases map to TRBD1. Unmatched junction bases numbered 5, after V lost 3 bases and J lost 1 base. The CDR3 consists of 15 residues. Germline loops: CDR1 MNHEY, CDR2 SVGEGT.

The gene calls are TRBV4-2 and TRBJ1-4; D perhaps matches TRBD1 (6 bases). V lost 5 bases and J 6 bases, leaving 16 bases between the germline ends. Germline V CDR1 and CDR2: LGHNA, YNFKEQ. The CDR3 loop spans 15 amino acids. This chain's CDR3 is CASSEIKGVDEKLFF. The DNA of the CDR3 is TGTGCCAGCAGCGAAATTAAGGGGGTAGATGAAAAACTGTTTTTT.

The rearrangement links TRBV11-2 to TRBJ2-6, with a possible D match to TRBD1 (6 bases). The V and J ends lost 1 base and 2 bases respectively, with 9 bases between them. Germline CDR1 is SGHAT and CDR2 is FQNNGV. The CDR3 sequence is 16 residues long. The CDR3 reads CASSLGQAPGANVLTF. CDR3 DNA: TGTGCCAGCAGCTTAGGACAGGCCCCTGGGGCCAACGTCCTGACTTTC.

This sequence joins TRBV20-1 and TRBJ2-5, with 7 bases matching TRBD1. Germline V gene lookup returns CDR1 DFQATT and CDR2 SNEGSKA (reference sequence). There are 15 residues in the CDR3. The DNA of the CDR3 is TGCAGCTTAAAGACCGGGACAGTGTACCAAGAGACCCAGTACTTC. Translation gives CSLKTGTVYQETQYF.

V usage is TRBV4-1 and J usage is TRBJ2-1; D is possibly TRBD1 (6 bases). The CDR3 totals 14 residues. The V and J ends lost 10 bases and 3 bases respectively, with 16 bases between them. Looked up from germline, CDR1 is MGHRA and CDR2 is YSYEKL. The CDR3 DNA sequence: TGCGCCACCCGGGTAACAGGGCACTACAATGAGCAGTTCTTC. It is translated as CATRVTGHYNEQFF.

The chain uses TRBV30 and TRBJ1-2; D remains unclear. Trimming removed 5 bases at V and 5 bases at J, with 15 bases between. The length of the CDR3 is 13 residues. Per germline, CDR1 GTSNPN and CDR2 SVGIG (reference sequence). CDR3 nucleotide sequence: TGTGCCTGGGAGGGAATGCAGCGTTATGGCTACACCTTC. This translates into CAWEGMQRYGYTF.

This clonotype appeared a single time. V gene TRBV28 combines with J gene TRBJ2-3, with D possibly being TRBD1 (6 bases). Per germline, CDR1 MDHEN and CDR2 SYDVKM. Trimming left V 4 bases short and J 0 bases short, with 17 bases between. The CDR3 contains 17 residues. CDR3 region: CASSYPLTGTSTDTQYF. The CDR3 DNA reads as TGTGCCAGCAGTTACCCCTTGACAGGCACTAGCACAGATACGCAGTATTTT.

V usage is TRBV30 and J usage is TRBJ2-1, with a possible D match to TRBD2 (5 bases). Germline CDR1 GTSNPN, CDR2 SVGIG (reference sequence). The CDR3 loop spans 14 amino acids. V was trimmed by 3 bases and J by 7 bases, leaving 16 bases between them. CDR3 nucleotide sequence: TGTGCCTGGAGCAGAGGTGCGGGCCATAATGAGCAGTTCTTC. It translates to CAWSRGAGHNEQFF. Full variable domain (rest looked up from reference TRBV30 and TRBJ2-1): SQTIHQWPATLVQPVGSPLSLECTVEGTSNPNLYWYRQAAGRGLQLLFYSVGIGQISSEVPQNLSASRPQDRQFILSSKKLLLSDSGFYLCAWSRGAGHNEQFFGPGTRLTVL.

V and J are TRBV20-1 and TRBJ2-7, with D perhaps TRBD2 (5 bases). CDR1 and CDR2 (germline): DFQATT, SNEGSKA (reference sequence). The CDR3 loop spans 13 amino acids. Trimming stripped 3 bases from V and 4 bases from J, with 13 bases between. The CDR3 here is CSARAGFDYEQYF. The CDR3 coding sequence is TGCAGTGCTAGGGCGGGTTTCGATTACGAGCAGTACTTC.

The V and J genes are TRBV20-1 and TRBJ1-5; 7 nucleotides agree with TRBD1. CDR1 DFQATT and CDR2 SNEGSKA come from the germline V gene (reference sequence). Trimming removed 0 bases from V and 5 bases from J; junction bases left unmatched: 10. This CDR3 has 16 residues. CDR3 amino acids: CSARDRDDRDDQPQHF. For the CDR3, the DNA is TGCAGTGCTAGAGATCGTGATGACAGGGATGATCAGCCCCAGCATTTT.

Here the CDR3 DNA reads TGTGCCAGCAGCCAATCGGCGGGGAGTTGGGGGAACACTGAAGCTTTCTTT. Its translation: CASSQSAGSWGNTEAFF. The rearrangement joins TRBV16 to TRBJ1-1; D uncertain. Trimming pared 0 bases from V and 1 base from J, leaving 15 bases between. The germline V gene encodes CDR1 KGHSY and CDR2 FQNENV. CDR3 length equals 17 residues.

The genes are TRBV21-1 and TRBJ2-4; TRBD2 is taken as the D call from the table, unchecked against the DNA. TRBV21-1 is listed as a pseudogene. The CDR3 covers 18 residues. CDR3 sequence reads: CASSNYPDPTRAKNIQYF. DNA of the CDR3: TGTGCCAGCAGCAACTACCCGGACCCGACTAGGGCCAAAAACATTCAGTACTTC.

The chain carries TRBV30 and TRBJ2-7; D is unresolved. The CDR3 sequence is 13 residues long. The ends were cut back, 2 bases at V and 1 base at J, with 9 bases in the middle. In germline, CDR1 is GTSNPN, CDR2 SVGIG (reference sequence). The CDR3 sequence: CAWSQADSYEQYF. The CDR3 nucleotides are TGTGCCTGGAGTCAGGCAGATTCCTACGAGCAGTACTTC.

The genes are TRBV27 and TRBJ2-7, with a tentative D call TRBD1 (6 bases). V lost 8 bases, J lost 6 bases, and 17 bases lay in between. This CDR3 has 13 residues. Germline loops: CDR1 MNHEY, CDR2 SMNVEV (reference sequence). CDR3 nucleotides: TGTGCCAGCCAGGTACGGGGCAGGGGCGAGCAGTACTTC. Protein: CASQVRGRGEQYF.

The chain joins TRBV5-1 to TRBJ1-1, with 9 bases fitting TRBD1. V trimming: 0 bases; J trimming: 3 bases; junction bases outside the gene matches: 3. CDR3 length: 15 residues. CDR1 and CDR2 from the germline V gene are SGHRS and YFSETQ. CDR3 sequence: CASSLDGTGYTEAFF. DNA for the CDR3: TGCGCCAGCAGCTTGGACGGGACAGGGTACACTGAAGCTTTCTTT.

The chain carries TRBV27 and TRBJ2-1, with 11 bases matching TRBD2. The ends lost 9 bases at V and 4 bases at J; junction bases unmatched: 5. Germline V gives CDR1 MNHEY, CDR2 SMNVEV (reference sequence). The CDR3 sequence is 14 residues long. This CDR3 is CASTTSGAYNEQFF. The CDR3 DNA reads TGTGCCAGTACGACTAGCGGGGCTTACAATGAGCAGTTCTTC.

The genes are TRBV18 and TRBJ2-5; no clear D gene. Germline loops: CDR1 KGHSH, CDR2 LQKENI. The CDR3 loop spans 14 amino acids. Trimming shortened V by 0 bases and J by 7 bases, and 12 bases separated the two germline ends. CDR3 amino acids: CASSPPSLGSTQYF. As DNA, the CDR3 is TGTGCCAGCTCACCACCGAGTCTGGGCTCGACCCAGTACTTC.

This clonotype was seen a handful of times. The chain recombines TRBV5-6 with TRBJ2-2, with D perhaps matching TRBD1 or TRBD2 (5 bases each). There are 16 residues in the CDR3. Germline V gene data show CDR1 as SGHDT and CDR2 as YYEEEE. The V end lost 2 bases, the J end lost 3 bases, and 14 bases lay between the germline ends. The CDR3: CASSFPAGGDTGELFF. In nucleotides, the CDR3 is TGTGCCAGCAGCTTCCCCGCTGGGGGAGACACCGGGGAGCTGTTTTTT.

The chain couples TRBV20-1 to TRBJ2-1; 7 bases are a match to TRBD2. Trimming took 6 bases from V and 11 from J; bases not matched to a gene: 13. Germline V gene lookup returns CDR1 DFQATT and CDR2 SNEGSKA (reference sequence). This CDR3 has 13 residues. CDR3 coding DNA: TGCAGTGCGCCAGCCTGGGGGGGTTTGAAGCAGTTCTTC. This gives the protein CSAPAWGGLKQFF.

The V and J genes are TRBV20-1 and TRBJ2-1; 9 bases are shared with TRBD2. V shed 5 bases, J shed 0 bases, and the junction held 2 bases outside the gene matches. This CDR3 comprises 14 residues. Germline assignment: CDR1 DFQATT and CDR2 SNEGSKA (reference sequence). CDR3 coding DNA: TGCAGTGCTCATAGCGGGAGCTCCTACAATGAGCAGTTCTTC. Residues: CSAHSGSSYNEQFF.

This chain's CDR3 is CASSRQDDTGELFF. In nucleotides, the CDR3 is TGTGCCAGCAGCCGACAGGACGACACCGGGGAGCTGTTTTTT. J is TRBJ2-2 and V is TRBV9; the D gene is possibly TRBD1 (6 bases). Trimming left V 4 bases short and J 3 bases short, with 10 bases between. Germline V lookup: CDR1 SGDLS, CDR2 YYNGEE. The CDR3 is 14 residues long.

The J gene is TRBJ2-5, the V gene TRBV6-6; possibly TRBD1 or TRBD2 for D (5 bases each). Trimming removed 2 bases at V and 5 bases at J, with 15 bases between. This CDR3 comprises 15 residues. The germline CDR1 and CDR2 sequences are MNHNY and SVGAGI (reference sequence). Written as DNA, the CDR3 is TGTGCCAGCAGTTACGGGGGAGAGGGTTGGGAGACCCAGTACTTC. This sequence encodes CASSYGGEGWETQYF.

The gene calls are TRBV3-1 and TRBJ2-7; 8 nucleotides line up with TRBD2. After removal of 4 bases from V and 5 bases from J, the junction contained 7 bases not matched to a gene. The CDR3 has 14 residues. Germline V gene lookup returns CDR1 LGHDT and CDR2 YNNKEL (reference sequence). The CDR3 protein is CASSLSGIPHEQYF. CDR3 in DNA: TGTGCCAGCAGCCTTAGCGGGATTCCCCACGAGCAGTACTTC.